The T cell receptor (beta chain) described here comes from a study of blood T cell repertoires in COVID-19. In the study overall: Sample material is recorded as cDNA or gDNA derived from T cells, B-cell-depleted T cells, or PBMCs.

Repertoires were generated with immunoSEQ multiplex PCR, while TCRdb's copy carries only in-frame clones and drops some. There are about 320,000 clones in the sample; roughly 85% occur only once, and 1.5% to 2% lies in the top ten. Participants were aged about 18 to 100 years from 24 US areas. The study assigned cohorts using participant-reported clinical history. The CDR3 consists of 11 residues. Per germline, CDR1 SGHTS and CDR2 YDEGEE. V lost 0 bases and J 7 bases, leaving 4 bases between the germline ends. The receptor's source is a woman under 40 who had been exposed to COVID-19. The source material was PBMCs or T cells enriched from blood (not recorded which). The chain uses TRBV5-8 and TRBJ1-2; D call uncertain. In nucleotides, the CDR3 is TGTGCCAGCAGCTTGGCCGGTGGCTACACCTTC. This sequence encodes CASSLAGGYTF.